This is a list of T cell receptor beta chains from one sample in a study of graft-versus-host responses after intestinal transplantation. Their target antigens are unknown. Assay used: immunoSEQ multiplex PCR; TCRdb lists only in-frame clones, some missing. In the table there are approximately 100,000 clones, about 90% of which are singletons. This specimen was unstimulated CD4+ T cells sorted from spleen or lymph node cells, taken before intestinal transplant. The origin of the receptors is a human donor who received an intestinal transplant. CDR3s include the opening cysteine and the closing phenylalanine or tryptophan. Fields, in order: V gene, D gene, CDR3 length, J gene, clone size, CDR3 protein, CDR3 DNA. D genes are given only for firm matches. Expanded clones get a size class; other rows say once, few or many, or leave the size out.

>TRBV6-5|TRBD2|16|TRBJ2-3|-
CASSSGLANPTDTQYF
TGTGCCAGCAGTTCCGGACTAGCGAACCCCACAGATACGCAGTATTTT
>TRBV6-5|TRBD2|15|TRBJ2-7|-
CASSDIAGGRYEQYF
TGTGCCAGCAGCGACATAGCGGGGGGGAGGTACGAGCAGTACTTC
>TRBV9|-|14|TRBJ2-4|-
CASSVRGQGDIQYF
TGTGCCAGCAGCGTACGGGGGCAGGGAGACATTCAGTACTTC
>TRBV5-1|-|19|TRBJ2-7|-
CASRSLDPAVRTPHYEQYF
TGCGCCAGCAGATCCCTAGACCCAGCGGTACGGACCCCTCACTACGAGCAGTACTTC
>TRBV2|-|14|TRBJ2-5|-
CASRLLRGVETQYF
TGTGCCAGCAGACTCCTGAGGGGAGTGGAGACCCAGTACTTC
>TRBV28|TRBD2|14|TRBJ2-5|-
CASSLGGVRETQYF
TGTGCCAGCAGCCTGGGGGGGGTGCGGGAGACCCAGTACTTC
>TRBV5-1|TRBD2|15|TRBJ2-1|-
CASSMLAGAPNEQFF
TGCGCCAGCAGCATGCTAGCGGGGGCCCCCAATGAGCAGTTCTTC
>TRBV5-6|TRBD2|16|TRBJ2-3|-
CASSPTASGYTDTQYF
TGTGCCAGCAGCCCCACCGCTAGCGGCTACACAGATACGCAGTATTTT
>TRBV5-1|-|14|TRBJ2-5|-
CASSLETVQETQYF
TGCGCCAGCAGCTTGGAGACAGTTCAAGAGACCCAGTACTTC
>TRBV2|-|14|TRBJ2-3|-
CASSADLPTDTQYF
TGTGCCAGCAGTGCTGACTTGCCCACAGATACGCAGTATTTT
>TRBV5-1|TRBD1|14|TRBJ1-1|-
CASASPGGNTEAFF
TGCGCCAGCGCATCTCCAGGGGGCAACACTGAAGCTTTCTTT
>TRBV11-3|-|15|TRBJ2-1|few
CASSLGRTGYNEQFF
TGTGCCAGCAGCTTAGGCCGAACGGGGTACAATGAGCAGTTCTTC
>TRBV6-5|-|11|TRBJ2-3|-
CASSYDLTQYF
TGTGCCAGCAGTTACGACCTAACGCAGTATTTT
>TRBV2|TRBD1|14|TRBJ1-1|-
CASRETTGATEAFF
TGTGCCAGCAGGGAAACGACAGGGGCGACTGAAGCTTTCTTT
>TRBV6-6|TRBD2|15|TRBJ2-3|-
CASSTRLAGTDTQYF
TGTGCCAGCAGTACCAGACTAGCGGGGACAGATACGCAGTATTTT
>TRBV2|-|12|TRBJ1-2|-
CASSDRGHGYTF
TGTGCCAGCAGTGACAGGGGCCATGGCTACACCTTC
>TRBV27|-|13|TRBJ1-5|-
CASSLQGGGPQHF
TGTGCCAGCAGTTTACAGGGAGGTGGGCCCCAGCATTTT
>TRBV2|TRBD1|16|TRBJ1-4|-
CASSVPGQGGNEKLFF
TGTGCCAGCAGTGTGCCGGGACAGGGAGGGAATGAAAAACTGTTTTTT
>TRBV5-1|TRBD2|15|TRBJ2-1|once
CASSVGRREKNEQFF
TGCGCCAGCAGCGTGGGTAGGCGGGAGAAGAATGAGCAGTTCTTC
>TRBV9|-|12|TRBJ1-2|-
CASSKDYYGYTF
TGTGCCAGCAGTAAAGATTACTATGGCTACACCTTC